This T cell receptor (beta chain) comes out of a study of Ad26.COV2.S vaccination and SARS-CoV-2 variants. About the research overall: Of the COV1001 trial arms, the Ad26.COV2.S arm included the donor. Study-wide results and limits: Reportedly, after vaccination the spike-specific CD8+ and CD4+ T cell responses displayed substantial breadth.

A remark on this clone: The target antigen is unknown.

Regarding treatment: 15 to 20 received Ad26.COV2.S at low or high dose, single or two shots; roughly five received placebo; per-sample allocation not given. Sampling occurred on day 63 after the first vaccine or placebo injection. The CDR3 length is 11 residues. Trimming removed 5 bases at V and 5 bases at J, with 6 bases between. The germline gives CDR1 MNHEY, CDR2 SVGEGT. Libraries were prepared by immunoSEQ multiplex PCR; TCRdb keeps only in-frame clonotypes and omits some of them. The top ten hold around 13% of the sample, which has about 480,000 clones, 70% to 90% seen once. The rearrangement joins TRBV6-2 or TRBV6-3 to TRBJ2-5, with D unresolved. The source is a person between 18 and 60 years old who received the Ad26.COV2.S COVID-19 vaccine or a placebo. This specimen was peripheral blood, taken in a trial of Ad26.COV2.S vaccine versus placebo. CDR3: CASSISETQYF. The DNA of the CDR3 is TGTGCCAGCAGTATCTCGGAGACCCAGTACTTC.